What follows are 23 T cell receptor beta chains derived from one specimen sequenced in a study of CD8 T cells in Susac syndrome. The RNA input was roughly 0.45 to 1 ug, and it was reverse transcribed with random hexamers. One entry per CDR3 protein results from TCRdb running MiXCR on the immunoSEQ multiplex PCR reads. This sample has about 130,000 distinct CDR3 sequences, with over 90% found just once. Sequencing used CD8+ T cells from PBMCs. These receptors were obtained from a human donor with multiple sclerosis.

This clonotype was seen a single time. The V call is TRBV23-1, the J call TRBJ2-7; TRBD1 or TRBD2 may be the D gene (5 bases each). TRBV23-1 is classed as an ORF, of uncertain function. There are 19 residues in the CDR3. V gave up 0 bases and J gave up 4 bases, with 25 bases separating them. The CDR3 DNA is TGCGCCAGCAGTCAATCGGGGGACGTGCGCGGGTTTAGGACTTACGAGCAGTACGTC. It specifies CASSQSGDVRGFRTYEQYV.

This chain connects TRBV19 to TRBJ1-2; D is uncertain. Per the germline V gene, CDR1 is LNHDA and CDR2 is SQIVND (reference sequence). CDR3 length equals 12 residues. The germline V and J ends were trimmed by 3 bases and 8 bases, with 10 bases remaining between them. CDR3 sequence: CASSIRTGGYTF. The CDR3 DNA reads TGTGCCAGTAGTATTAGGACGGGGGGCTACACCTTC.

The V and J genes are TRBV3-1 and TRBJ1-4; D is undetermined. The CDR3 covers 14 residues. The V gene's germline CDR1 is LGHDT and CDR2 YNNKEL (reference sequence). Deletions cut 1 base from V and 7 bases from J, with 10 bases between. The CDR3 nucleotides read TGTGCCAGCAGCCAAGTCCCGGGAGGTGAAAAACTGTTTTTT. Amino acids: CASSQVPGGEKLFF.

The V gene is TRBV7-8, the J gene TRBJ2-1; D unresolved. The V end lost 6 bases, the J end lost 8 bases, and 11 bases lay between the germline ends. The CDR3 length is 12 residues. The V gene's germline CDR1 is SGHVS and CDR2 FQNEAQ. The CDR3, as DNA: TGTGCCAGCAGGTCTGTTGCGGATGAGCAGTTCTTC. Amino acids: CASRSVADEQFF.

The V call is TRBV5-1, the J call TRBJ1-1; perhaps TRBD1 as D (6 bases). Trimming stripped 1 base from V and 3 bases from J, with 10 bases between. This CDR3 has 14 amino acids. Germline lookup yields CDR1 SGHRS and CDR2 YFSETQ. The CDR3 protein is CASSLNRDHTEAFF. Here the CDR3 DNA reads TGCGCCAGCAGCTTGAACAGGGACCACACTGAAGCTTTCTTT.

V is TRBV2 and J is TRBJ1-2; D possibly corresponds to TRBD1 (5 bases). CDR1 SNHLY and CDR2 FYNNEI come from the germline V gene. The CDR3 is 14 amino acids. Trimming pared 4 bases from V and 6 bases from J, leaving 15 bases between. CDR3: CASSGLVQGDGYTF. The CDR3 nucleotides read TGTGCCAGCAGTGGATTGGTGCAGGGTGATGGCTACACCTTC.

The gene calls are TRBV2 and TRBJ2-7, with D unclear. V was clipped by 3 bases and J by 4 bases, with 7 bases between them. Germline lookup yields CDR1 SNHLY and CDR2 FYNNEI. This CDR3 is 12 amino acids long. The chain's CDR3 is CASSDYSYEQYV. In DNA form, the CDR3 reads TGTGCCAGCAGTGACTACTCTTACGAGCAGTACGTC.

This rearrangement joins TRBV5-4 to TRBJ1-2; no firm D call. The germline CDR1 and CDR2 sequences are SGHNT and YYREEE (reference sequence). This CDR3 region has 14 residues. Trimming shortened V by 4 bases and J by 2 bases, and 12 bases separated the two germline ends. CDR3 amino acids: CASSQIEANYGYTF. The CDR3 bases are TGTGCCAGCAGCCAGATCGAAGCAAACTATGGCTACACCTTC.

The chain joins TRBV28 to TRBJ1-5; D is uncertain. Trimming pared 3 bases from V and 7 bases from J, leaving 7 bases between. CDR3 size: 12 residues. Per the germline V gene, CDR1 is MDHEN and CDR2 is SYDVKM. CDR3 sequence (DNA): TGTGCCAGCAGTTTGCTGGGACAGCCCCAGCATTTT. Protein: CASSLLGQPQHF. Together with reference TRBV28 and TRBJ1-5, the CDR3 gives the full variable domain: DVKVTQSSRYLVKRTGEKVFLECVQDMDHENMFWYRQDPGLGLRLIYFSYDVKMKEKGDIPEGYSVSREKKERFSLILESASTNQTSMYLCASSLLGQPQHFGDGTRLSIL.

This chain connects TRBV4-1 to TRBJ2-7; 10 bases are a match to TRBD2. Unmatched junction bases numbered 13, after V lost 7 bases and J lost 4 bases. From germline, CDR1 is MGHRA and CDR2 YSYEKL. The CDR3 loop spans 16 amino acids. In DNA form, the CDR3 reads TGCGCCAGCAACTTTCCAGCGGGAGGGCCTATATACGAGCAGTACGTC. Protein product: CASNFPAGGPIYEQYV.

The chain carries TRBV2 and TRBJ2-1; 11 bases line up with TRBD2. Germline V gene sequence: CDR1 SNHLY, CDR2 FYNNEI. The CDR3 runs 14 residues. Losses at the gene ends were 5 bases for V and 12 bases for J; bases not matched to a gene: 9. This chain's CDR3 is CASSRSSGRIGQFF. CDR3 in DNA: TGTGCCAGCAGTAGGTCTAGCGGGAGGATCGGGCAGTTCTTC.

This chain uses TRBV14 with TRBJ1-1; D is undetermined. The CDR3 has 11 amino acids. V was shortened by 5 bases and J by 8 bases, with 9 bases between the two germline ends. CDR1 is SGHDN, CDR2 FVKESK, per germline. The CDR3 DNA is TGTGCCAGCAGCATTGGACGGGAAGCTTTCTTT. Translated: CASSIGREAFF.

The rearrangement links TRBV25-1 to TRBJ1-1; D is unresolved. Germline V gene lookup returns CDR1 MGHDK and CDR2 SYGVNS. V shed 5 bases and J shed 4 bases, with 8 bases lying between them. CDR3 length: 12 amino acids. This CDR3 is CASSFPGTEAFF. CDR3 coding DNA: TGTGCCAGCAGTTTCCCAGGCACTGAAGCTTTCTTT.

The V and J genes are TRBV12-3 or TRBV12-4 and TRBJ2-1; unclear D gene. Trimming cost V 2 bases and J 3 bases, with 8 bases left between them. The CDR3 is made up of 14 amino acids. This chain's CDR3 is CASSLTAGYNEQFF. CDR3 in DNA: TGTGCCAGCAGTTTAACGGCAGGCTACAATGAGCAGTTCTTC.

The rearrangement links TRBV12-3 or TRBV12-4 to TRBJ2-3; D unresolved. Trimming took 3 bases from V and 2 from J, leaving 9 bases between them. This CDR3 has 14 residues. The CDR3 DNA reads TGTGCCAGCAGTTTTAACGCATTCACAGATACGCAGTATTTT. It specifies CASSFNAFTDTQYF.

V gene TRBV6-4 combines with J gene TRBJ2-3, with D tentatively TRBD2 (5 bases). CDR1 MRHNA and CDR2 SNTAGT come from the germline V gene. The length of the CDR3 is 13 residues. Trimming removed 0 bases from V and 7 bases from J, with 8 bases in between. The CDR3 sequence is CASSDSPSHTQYF. As DNA, the CDR3 is TGTGCCAGCAGTGACTCGCCTAGCCATACGCAGTATTTT.

J is TRBJ2-7 and V is TRBV18; no reliable D call. Germline-derived CDR1 and CDR2 are KGHSH and LQKENI. Deletions cut 4 bases from V and 5 bases from J, with 9 bases between. This CDR3 has 12 residues. Here the CDR3 DNA reads TGTGCCAGCTCACGGATTCGGGACGAGCAGTACGTC. Amino acids: CASSRIRDEQYV.

Note on this clonotype: An end of the junction differs from the germline gene, which may be a read error. V usage is TRBV27 and J usage is TRBJ1-2, with D perhaps matching TRBD1 (6 bases). The CDR3 loop spans 14 amino acids. The germline CDR1 and CDR2 sequences are MNHEY and SMNVEV (reference sequence). This CDR3 is CASSLSTGYSGYTF. The CDR3 nucleotides read TGTGCCAGCAGTCTATCTACAGGGTACTCTGGCTACACCTTC.

V gene TRBV6-6 combines with J gene TRBJ1-5; 7 bases line up with TRBD1. The trim removed 4 bases at V and 4 bases at J, leaving 4 bases unmatched. Germline V gene sequence: CDR1 MNHNY, CDR2 SVGAGI (reference sequence). This CDR3 contains 14 residues. CDR3 loop: CASSSRDSNQPQHF. The CDR3 region has the DNA TGTGCCAGCAGTTCCCGGGACAGTAATCAGCCCCAGCATTTT.

The chain employs TRBV3-1 and TRBJ2-1; the D gene is possibly TRBD1 (6 bases). The CDR3 sequence is 16 residues long. Germline lookup yields CDR1 LGHDT and CDR2 YNNKEL (reference sequence). The V end lost 2 bases, the J end lost 3 bases, and 14 bases lay between the germline ends. The CDR3, as DNA: TGTGCCAGCAGCCAATCTCCGGGACACTTCTACAATGAGCAGTTCTTC. It translates to CASSQSPGHFYNEQFF.

The chain combines TRBV7-9 with TRBJ2-2; TRBD2 is a possible D gene (5 bases). Per germline, CDR1 SEHNR and CDR2 FQNEAQ (reference sequence). The V gene lost 4 bases and the J gene lost 6 bases, with 12 bases spanning the gap. The CDR3 runs 14 residues. The DNA for the CDR3 is TGTGCCAGCAGCTCCACGTGGGGAGCCGGGGAGCTGTTTTTT. Encoded protein: CASSSTWGAGELFF.

V and J are TRBV20-1 and TRBJ2-4, with D perhaps matching TRBD2 (7 bases). CDR1 DFQATT and CDR2 SNEGSKA come from the germline V gene (reference sequence). V was clipped by 7 bases and J by 7 bases, with 20 bases between them. The CDR3 spans 14 residues. CDR3: CSGMGVGGGNIQYF. In nucleotides, the CDR3 is TGCAGTGGGATGGGGGTAGGGGGGGGGAACATTCAGTACTTC.

The chain recombines TRBV5-4 with TRBJ2-7; D is possibly TRBD2 (6 bases). Germline values: CDR1 SGHNT, CDR2 YYREEE (reference sequence). This CDR3 comprises 15 residues. Trimming shortened V by 2 bases and J by 3 bases, and 15 bases separated the two germline ends. CDR3 DNA: TGTGCCAGCAGCTTTTGGAGGGATTTGGACTACGAGCAGTACTTC. Its protein product is CASSFWRDLDYEQYF.